This T cell receptor (beta chain) originates from a study of blood T cell repertoires in COVID-19. Study at large: There were acute and convalescent COVID-19 samples, and they came from the United States, Italy and Spain.

Per the original data handling: Reference gene primer amplification yielded estimated nucleated cell counts. Only in-frame clones appear in the TCRdb table, and some are missing; sequencing was by immunoSEQ multiplex PCR. V, J and clone size are those of that table, while D and trimming were read from the DNA. This sample yields some 330,000 clones, of which approximately 90% are seen a single time; 3.5% to 4% belongs to the top ten. The specimen sequenced was peripheral blood. The source is a woman between 50 and 59 years old with active or convalescent COVID-19.

CDR3 DNA: TGTGCCAGCACCCCTTTCGCCAACGGCGGGGAGCTGTTTTTT. This gives the protein CASTPFANGGELFF. The chain uses TRBV6-5 and TRBJ2-2; D is unclear. Germline V gives CDR1 MNHEY, CDR2 SVGAGI. Deletions cut 7 bases from V and 7 bases from J, with 16 bases between. CDR3 length: 14 residues.